Listed below are T cell receptor beta chains from one sample, sequenced in a study of Ad26.COV2.S vaccination and SARS-CoV-2 variants. The assay was immunoSEQ multiplex PCR, and TCRdb's table has in-frame clones only and misses some. The table lists about 480,000 clones, approximately 88% of them singletons. The sequences come from peripheral blood, collected in a trial of Ad26.COV2.S vaccine versus placebo. Source of these receptors: a person aged 18-60 years who received the Ad26.COV2.S COVID-19 vaccine or a placebo. Both conserved end residues are part of each CDR3. D genes are given only for firm matches. Where a row states a size, it is once, few, many or the class of an expanded clone; other rows omit it.

TRBV28,-,-,TRBJ1-5,TGTGCCAGCATCCCTAGCCCTAGCAATCAGCCCCAGCATTTT,CASIPSPSNQPQHF
TRBV7-2,-,-,TRBJ1-1,TGTGCCAGCAGCCTTGAAATGAACACTGAAGCTTTCTTT,CASSLEMNTEAFF
TRBV9,few,-,TRBJ1-6,TGTGCCAGCAGCGTAGGCTCCTATAATTCACCCCTCCACTTT,CASSVGSYNSPLHF
TRBV19,-,-,TRBJ1-5,TGTGCCAGTGATAATCTCGGGTATAGCAATCAGCCCCAGCATTTT,CASDNLGYSNQPQHF
TRBV7-2,-,-,TRBJ2-1,TGTGCCAGCAGCTTAAGGCTAGCTGACAATGAGCAGTTCTTC,CASSLRLADNEQFF
TRBV3-1/TRBV3-2,-,-,TRBJ1-4,TGTGCCAGCAGCCGAAAGATCGGAGGGGCTAATGAAAAACTGTTTTTT,CASSRKIGGANEKLFF
TRBV2,-,-,TRBJ2-2,TGTGCCAGCAGTGAAGTCAGGGTCTCCGGGGAGCTGTTTTTT,CASSEVRVSGELFF
TRBV6-5,-,TRBD1,TRBJ1-6,TGTGCCAGCAACAGAGACAGGGGGCTTTCACCCCTCCACTTT,CASNRDRGLSPLHF
TRBV4-1,-,-,TRBJ1-4,TGCGCCAGCAGCGCAAGAGAGGCGGAAAATGAAAAACTGTTTTTT,CASSAREAENEKLFF
TRBV4-3,-,TRBD1,TRBJ1-1,TGCGCCAGCAGCCAAGGACAGGGGATGACGAACACTGAAGCTTTCTTT,CASSQGQGMTNTEAFF
TRBV21-1,-,-,TRBJ1-6,TGTGCCAGTTGGGACTCCGATTCACCCCTCCACTTT,CASWDSDSPLHF
TRBV12-3/TRBV12-4,-,-,TRBJ2-2,TGTGCCAGCAGGGGTCAGCTCGGCGGGGAGCTGTTTTTT,CASRGQLGGELFF
TRBV19,once,-,TRBJ2-6,TGTGCCAGTAGTATAGAACACAGGGACTCTGGGGCCAACGTCCTGACTTTC,CASSIEHRDSGANVLTF
TRBV28,-,-,TRBJ1-5,TGTGCCAGCAGTTTACGAGCAAGCAATCAGCCCCAGCATTTT,CASSLRASNQPQHF
TRBV5-4,-,TRBD1,TRBJ2-3,TGTGCCAGCACCCTGATAGGGGGCCTTAGCACAGATACGCAGTATTTT,CASTLIGGLSTDTQYF
TRBV5-5,-,-,TRBJ1-1,TGTGCCAGCAGCTTGGGGGTCTTGAACACTGAAGCTTTCTTT,CASSLGVLNTEAFF
TRBV6-5,-,TRBD1,TRBJ1-2,TGTGCCAGCAGTTACAATCCGGGACAGGGGAACTATGGCTACACCTTC,CASSYNPGQGNYGYTF
TRBV19,once,-,TRBJ2-6,TGTGCCAGTAGCTCCCAGCTACCTGGGGCCAACGTCCTGACTTTC,CASSSQLPGANVLTF
TRBV12-3/TRBV12-4,-,-,TRBJ1-2,TGTGCCAGCAGTCCACCCGGGAGTGGTGGCTACACCTTC,CASSPPGSGGYTF
TRBV30,-,-,TRBJ2-7,TGTGCCTGGAGTGTGGGGGGTTCTTCCTACGAGCAGTACTTC,CAWSVGGSSYEQYF